The 23 T cell receptor beta chains below come from one sample, sequenced in a study of blood T cell repertoires in COVID-19. Sequencing used immunoSEQ multiplex PCR; TCRdb keeps in-frame clones, though not all of them. The sample lists some 200,000 clones, 81% seen once, with 10% to 15% in the top ten. Material for sequencing was peripheral blood. Source of these receptors: a woman of 80 years or more with COVID-19, enrolled during active disease.

The chain combines TRBV27 with TRBJ1-6; maybe TRBD1 (5 bases). V was clipped by 4 bases and J by 4 bases, with 11 bases between them. CDR1 is MNHEY and CDR2 is SMNVEV in the germline V gene (reference sequence). CDR3 length equals 15 residues. The CDR3 spells CASSWGEEYNSPLHF. CDR3 bases: TGTGCCAGCAGTTGGGGCGAAGAATATAATTCACCCCTCCACTTT.

This clone was seen just once. The chain employs TRBV6-6 and TRBJ2-1, with 10 bases lining up with TRBD1. Germline values: CDR1 MNHNY, CDR2 SVGAGI (reference sequence). This CDR3 has 15 residues. Losses at the gene ends were 6 bases for V and 2 bases for J; bases not matched to a gene: 4. CDR3 amino acids: CASRLGQGAYNEQFF. For the CDR3, the DNA is TGTGCCAGCAGACTCGGACAGGGGGCCTACAATGAGCAGTTCTTC.

The CDR3 nucleotides read TGCGCCAGCAGCCAAGATACTAGCAGGGCCACGCAGTATTTT. Amino acids: CASSQDTSRATQYF. The rearrangement links TRBV4-3 to TRBJ2-3, with a weak D call TRBD2 (6 bases). Looked up from germline, CDR1 is LGHNA and CDR2 is YSLEER. Trimming shortened V by 0 bases and J by 9 bases, and 13 bases separated the two germline ends. The CDR3 has 14 amino acids.

CDR3 in amino acids: CASSLGQGIAYEQYF. The CDR3, as DNA: TGTGCCAGCAGCTTGGGACAGGGGATCGCCTACGAGCAGTACTTC. The V gene is TRBV11-3, the J gene TRBJ2-7; TRBD1 agrees at 10 bases. Germline CDR1 is SGHNT and CDR2 is YENEEA. The CDR3 extends over 15 amino acids. The junction had 4 bases not matched to a gene; V was cut back by 3 bases and J by 2 bases.

About this clone itself: Compared with germline, one end of the junction differs, possibly owing to a read error. The gene calls are TRBV2 and TRBJ1-5; 8 bases match TRBD1. This CDR3 is built from 11 residues. Per the germline V gene, CDR1 is SNHLY and CDR2 is FYNNEI. CDR3 sequence reads: CASSVTGDRYF. CDR3 sequence (DNA): TGTGCCAGCAGTGTTACGGGGGACAGGTATTTT.

In this sample, this clone turned up once. The V gene is TRBV27, the J gene TRBJ1-1, with a tentative D call TRBD1 (5 bases). The CDR3 runs to 11 residues. Germline V gene lookup returns CDR1 MNHEY and CDR2 SMNVEV (reference sequence). V gave up 6 bases and J gave up 8 bases, with 10 bases separating them. The CDR3 protein is CASRFRGEAFF. The CDR3 region has the DNA TGTGCCAGCAGATTCCGGGGGGAAGCTTTCTTT.

The rearrangement uses TRBV14 and TRBJ2-3, with 11 nucleotides matching TRBD2. J gave up 0 bases and V 5 bases, and 4 bases lay outside the gene matches. The CDR3 runs 16 residues. Germline CDR1 and CDR2: SGHDN and FVKESK. CDR3 loop: CASSVGLAASTDTQYF. The DNA for the CDR3 is TGTGCCAGCAGCGTGGGACTAGCGGCAAGCACAGATACGCAGTATTTT.

V and J are TRBV7-8 and TRBJ2-7; 11 bases map to TRBD2. The CDR3 is made up of 16 amino acids. Germline V lookup: CDR1 SGHVS, CDR2 FQNEAQ. V was pared by 5 bases and J by 2 bases, with 8 bases of the junction left unmatched. The DNA for the CDR3 is TGTGCCAGCAGCCTTTCCGGGACTAGCGGCCCCTACGAGCAGTACTTC. Translated, it gives CASSLSGTSGPYEQYF.

The chain couples TRBV5-4 to TRBJ2-5; D unclear. V lost 2 bases and J 4 bases, leaving 12 bases between the germline ends. In germline, CDR1 is SGHNT, CDR2 YYREEE (reference sequence). The CDR3 has 14 amino acids. CDR3 sequence reads: CASSFPGTGETQYF. CDR3 in DNA: TGTGCCAGCAGCTTTCCAGGTACCGGAGAGACCCAGTACTTC.

This clone turned up a few times. The gene calls are TRBV2 and TRBJ1-5; D is undetermined. V was shortened by 4 bases and J by 5 bases, with 9 bases between the two germline ends. There are 13 residues in the CDR3. Germline V gene lookup returns CDR1 SNHLY and CDR2 FYNNEI. CDR3 nucleotides: TGTGCCAGCAGTGTTCAGACTGATCAGCCCCAGCATTTT. It codes for CASSVQTDQPQHF. Filled out from reference TRBV2 and TRBJ1-5, the complete variable domain reads EPEVTQTPSHQVTQMGQEVILRCVPISNHLYFYWYRQILGQKVEFLVSFYNNEISEKSEIFDDQFSVERPDGSNFTLKIRSTKLEDSAMYFCASSVQTDQPQHFGDGTRLSIL.

The chain is built from TRBV18 and TRBJ1-5; 7 bases are a match to TRBD1. Trimming took 3 bases from V and 4 from J; bases not matched to a gene: 6. Germline CDR1 and CDR2: KGHSH and LQKENI. The CDR3 is 15 amino acids. The CDR3 DNA reads TGTGCCAGCTCACCCTCGGGACAGAGGAATCAGCCCCAGCATTTT. Translating it yields CASSPSGQRNQPQHF.

The genes are TRBV2 and TRBJ2-7; D possibly corresponds to TRBD2 (5 bases). The V and J ends lost 0 bases and 0 bases respectively, with 9 bases between them. There are 15 residues in the CDR3. CDR1 and CDR2 (germline): SNHLY, FYNNEI. The CDR3: CASSEAPGISYEQYF. CDR3 nucleotide sequence: TGTGCCAGCAGTGAAGCGCCGGGGATCTCCTACGAGCAGTACTTC. Looking up the rest from reference TRBV2 and TRBJ2-7 gives the full variable domain: EPEVTQTPSHQVTQMGQEVILRCVPISNHLYFYWYRQILGQKVEFLVSFYNNEISEKSEIFDDQFSVERPDGSNFTLKIRSTKLEDSAMYFCASSEAPGISYEQYFGPGTRLTVT.

The chain carries TRBV18 and TRBJ2-1; the match to TRBD2 covers 13 bases. Germline lookup yields CDR1 KGHSH and CDR2 LQKENI. V dropped 2 bases and J dropped 8; count of bases not matched to a gene: 3. This CDR3 is built from 15 residues. CDR3 in DNA: TGTGCCAGCTCACCAGGGACTAGCGGGATGGATGAGCAGTTCTTC. Protein sequence: CASSPGTSGMDEQFF.

The chain carries TRBV5-6 and TRBJ2-5; 7 bases are a match to TRBD1. V lost 0 bases and J lost 0; bases outside the gene matches: 8. The CDR3 has 17 amino acids. Per the germline V gene, CDR1 is SGHDT and CDR2 is YYEEEE. CDR3: CASSLGGTDWYQETQYF. The CDR3 nucleotides read TGTGCCAGCAGCTTGGGAGGGACAGATTGGTACCAAGAGACCCAGTACTTC.

This chain uses TRBV11-1 with TRBJ2-7; 11 nucleotides line up with TRBD2. This CDR3 has 16 amino acids. Germline V lookup: CDR1 SGHAT, CDR2 FQDESV (reference sequence). Germline trimming cut 3 bases from V and 3 bases from J; bases unmatched to any gene: 7. DNA for the CDR3: TGTGCCAGCAGCTTGACCGTAGCGGGAGGGCACTACGAGCAGTACTTC. Its translation: CASSLTVAGGHYEQYF.

This chain connects TRBV7-9 to TRBJ2-1, with 11 bases matching TRBD2. Germline V gene sequence: CDR1 SEHNR, CDR2 FQNEAQ (reference sequence). Trimming removed 5 bases from V and 4 bases from J; junction bases left unmatched: 7. The CDR3 covers 16 residues. CDR3 sequence: CASSPRVAGGYNEQFF. The CDR3 nucleotides read TGTGCCAGCAGCCCCCGGGTAGCGGGAGGGTACAATGAGCAGTTCTTC. Full variable domain (missing parts from reference TRBV7-9 and TRBJ2-1): DTGVSQNPRHKITKRGQNVTFRCDPISEHNRLYWYRQTLGQGPEFLTYFQNEAQLEKSRLLSDRFSAERPKGSFSTLEIQRTEQGDSAMYLCASSPRVAGGYNEQFFGPGTRLTVL.

The gene calls are TRBV10-1 and TRBJ2-7; the D gene is possibly TRBD1 (6 bases). Germline CDR1 and CDR2: WNHNN and SYGVQD (reference sequence). This CDR3 contains 13 residues. V lost 8 bases to trimming and J lost 0 bases, with 11 bases between them. CDR3 nucleotide sequence: TGCGCCAGCGGGACACTAAGCTCCTACGAGCAGTACTTC. This gives the protein CASGTLSSYEQYF.

This chain connects TRBV7-8 to TRBJ2-3, with D perhaps matching TRBD1 (7 bases). Germline assignment: CDR1 SGHVS and CDR2 FQNEAQ. The CDR3 runs to 17 residues. Trimming cost V 5 bases and J 2 bases, with 20 bases left between them. Here the CDR3 DNA reads TGTGCCAGCAGCCCACGACAGGGTAGGGGGGCCACAGATACGCAGTATTTT. Its protein is CASSPRQGRGATDTQYF.

The chain couples TRBV5-1 to TRBJ2-1, with D possibly being TRBD1 (5 bases). Germline V gene lookup returns CDR1 SGHRS and CDR2 YFSETQ. V lost 0 bases, J lost 5 bases, and 18 bases lay in between. The CDR3 covers 17 residues. CDR3 in DNA: TGCGCCAGCAGCTTGGTGCTCCCCGGACAACCGAACAATGAGCAGTTCTTC. It encodes CASSLVLPGQPNNEQFF. Full variable domain (missing parts from reference TRBV5-1 and TRBJ2-1): KAGVTQTPRYLIKTRGQQVTLSCSPISGHRSVSWYQQTPGQGLQFLFEYFSETQRNKGNFPGRFSGRQFSNSRSEMNVSTLELGDSALYLCASSLVLPGQPNNEQFFGPGTRLTVL.

The rearrangement links TRBV7-2 to TRBJ2-7, with a possible D match to TRBD2 (6 bases). Trimming cost V 2 bases and J 3 bases, with 14 bases left between them. Germline V gene sequence: CDR1 SGHTA, CDR2 FQGNSA. The CDR3 has 15 amino acids. CDR3 in amino acids: CASSLNTGVLYEQYF. The CDR3 DNA is TGTGCCAGCAGCTTAAATACGGGGGTCCTCTACGAGCAGTACTTC.

V and J are TRBV5-4 and TRBJ2-1; 11 positions match TRBD2. This CDR3 region has 14 residues. Losses at the gene ends were 5 bases for V and 5 bases for J; bases not matched to a gene: 3. Looked up from germline, CDR1 is SGHNT and CDR2 is YYREEE (reference sequence). The CDR3 DNA reads TGTGCCAGCAGAATAGCGGGAGGGCACAATGAGCAGTTCTTC. Protein: CASRIAGGHNEQFF.

This clone is a singleton in its sample. The chain carries TRBV29-1 and TRBJ1-1; D unclear. The CDR3 length is 10 residues. V dropped 4 bases and J dropped 2 bases, with 2 bases sitting between them. The germline V gene encodes CDR1 SQVTM and CDR2 ANQGSEA. For the CDR3, the DNA is TGCAGCGTTGCAAACACTGAAGCTTTCTTT. Protein: CSVANTEAFF.

The rearrangement uses TRBV9 and TRBJ2-3; the match to TRBD2 covers 7 bases. CDR1 and CDR2 (germline): SGDLS, YYNGEE. CDR3 size: 13 residues. After removal of 3 bases from V and 4 bases from J, the junction contained 2 bases not matched to a gene. CDR3 in DNA: TGTGCCAGCAGCGGTAGCGGGTCAGATACGCAGTATTTT. Translating it yields CASSGSGSDTQYF.